The rows below give T cell receptor beta chains drawn from one sample of a study of blood T cell repertoires in COVID-19. Here immunoSEQ multiplex PCR was the method, and the copy in TCRdb shows in-frame clones only, minus some. This table has 80,000 to 100,000 clones, just over 85% appearing once. Specimen: peripheral blood. All receptors derive from an older woman in a cohort sampled during active or convalescent COVID-19. Each CDR3 is given with its conserved first and last residue. The order of the fields is clone size, D gene, V gene, J gene, CDR3 protein, CDR3 DNA. D genes are given only for firm matches. Only some rows state a clone size, as once, few, many or a class for expanded clones.

-	-	TRBV6-5	TRBJ2-3	CATARTNPSTDTQYF	TGTGCCACCGCCCGGACTAACCCTAGCACAGATACGCAGTATTTT
-	-	TRBV12-3/TRBV12-4	TRBJ1-2	CATSPGSYGYTF	TGTGCCACCTCGCCTGGTAGCTATGGCTACACCTTC
-	-	TRBV2	TRBJ2-3	CASKAGSTDTQYF	TGTGCCAGCAAGGCAGGGAGCACAGATACGCAGTATTTT
-	TRBD1	TRBV6-5	TRBJ1-4	CASSRDRAEKLFF	TGTGCCAGCAGCCGGGACAGGGCAGAAAAACTGTTTTTT
once	TRBD1	TRBV19	TRBJ2-5	CASSDRFSGTVGTQYF	TGTGCCAGTAGTGACCGCTTTTCCGGGACAGTAGGGACCCAGTACTTC
-	-	TRBV5-1	TRBJ1-4	CASSLGVQAHEKLFF	TGCGCCAGCAGCTTGGGTGTGCAGGCCCATGAAAAACTGTTTTTT
once	-	TRBV6-5	TRBJ1-6	CASSRRTGEESPLHF	TGTGCCAGCAGTCGTAGGACCGGGGAGGAATCACCCCTCCACTTT
-	TRBD1	TRBV2	TRBJ1-4	CASSDYGTGLEKLFF	TGTGCCAGCAGTGACTACGGGACAGGGCTTGAAAAACTGTTTTTT
-	-	TRBV12-3/TRBV12-4	TRBJ2-2	CASSLIGAGELFF	TGTGCCAGCAGTTTGATTGGAGCTGGGGAGCTGTTTTTT
-	-	TRBV2	TRBJ1-4	CASSEEAGATFIDEKLFF	TGTGCCAGCAGTGAAGAGGCAGGGGCCACATTTATAGATGAAAAACTGTTTTTT
-	TRBD1	TRBV10-1	TRBJ2-4	CASSGTGLAKNIQYF	TGCGCCAGCAGTGGGACAGGGCTAGCCAAAAACATTCAGTACTTC
-	-	TRBV2	TRBJ1-5	CASSVQGISNQPQHF	TGTGCCAGCAGTGTCCAGGGTATAAGCAATCAGCCCCAGCATTTT
once	-	TRBV28	TRBJ2-3	CASSPFVGVGADTQYF	TGTGCCAGCAGCCCCTTTGTGGGAGTTGGGGCAGATACGCAGTATTTT
-	TRBD1	TRBV2	TRBJ2-1	CASSVSRGLMFF	TGTGCCAGCAGTGTAAGCAGGGGGCTGATGTTCTTC
-	TRBD2	TRBV11-2	TRBJ2-1	CASSLVSSGRAEQFF	TGTGCCAGCAGCTTAGTGTCTAGCGGGAGAGCTGAGCAGTTCTTC
-	-	TRBV7-2	TRBJ2-7	CASSPRPSYEQYF	TGTGCCAGCAGCCCCCGTCCCTCCTACGAGCAGTACTTC
-	-	TRBV9	TRBJ2-5	CASNRGGGETQYF	TGTGCCAGCAACAGAGGGGGGGGAGAGACCCAGTACTTC
-	TRBD2	TRBV10-3	TRBJ2-7	CAVNSGASYEQYF	TGTGCCGTCAATAGCGGGGCTTCCTACGAGCAGTACTTC
-	TRBD1	TRBV5-1	TRBJ2-7	CASSAGTGGYEQYF	TGCGCCAGCAGCGCCGGAACAGGGGGCTACGAGCAGTACTTC
once	TRBD2	TRBV10-2	TRBJ2-1	CASRDRLAASNEQFF	TGCGCCAGCAGGGATAGACTAGCGGCCTCCAATGAGCAGTTCTTC
few	-	TRBV4-1	TRBJ2-7	CASSQDENSYYEQYF	TGCGCCAGCAGCCAAGATGAAAACAGCTACTACGAGCAGTACTTC
-	TRBD2	TRBV5-1	TRBJ2-1	CASSGGTSGSYNEQFF	TGCGCCAGCAGCGGCGGGACTAGCGGATCCTACAATGAGCAGTTCTTC
few	-	TRBV19	TRBJ1-5	CASSLRQLNQPQHF	TGTGCCAGTAGTCTCCGACAGTTAAATCAGCCCCAGCATTTT
-	-	TRBV3-1/TRBV3-2	TRBJ1-6	CASSPSRSNSPLHF	TGTGCCAGCAGCCCCTCGAGAAGTAATTCACCCCTCCACTTT
-	-	TRBV9	TRBJ2-7	CASSVNPTYEQYF	TGTGCCAGCAGCGTAAACCCGACTTACGAGCAGTACTTC
-	-	TRBV5-4	TRBJ2-7	CASSDRQAYEQYF	TGTGCCAGCAGCGATAGACAGGCCTACGAGCAGTACTTC
once	TRBD2	TRBV10-3	TRBJ2-7	CAIRLADNYEQYF	TGTGCCATCAGACTAGCGGATAACTACGAGCAGTACTTC
-	TRBD1	TRBV2	TRBJ1-4	CASSEKGASEKLFF	TGTGCCAGCAGTGAGAAGGGGGCAAGCGAAAAACTGTTTTTT
-	-	TRBV5-1	TRBJ1-1	CASSPDGQTNTEAFF	TGCGCCAGCAGCCCTGACGGACAGACGAACACTGAAGCTTTCTTT
-	-	TRBV11-1	TRBJ1-1	CASSLGGFWGLTEAFF	TGTGCCAGCAGCTTAGGGGGTTTTTGGGGCCTCACTGAAGCTTTCTTT
-	TRBD2	TRBV6-6	TRBJ2-7	CASSYGGGSLHEQYF	TGTGCCAGCAGTTACGGAGGCGGGAGCCTCCACGAGCAGTACTTC
-	TRBD1	TRBV9	TRBJ2-1	CASSVGQGVTNNEQFF	TGTGCCAGCAGCGTTGGACAGGGGGTAACTAACAATGAGCAGTTCTTC
-	TRBD1	TRBV5-4	TRBJ1-5	CASSPGQPYSNQPQHF	TGTGCCAGCAGCCCGGGACAGCCTTATAGCAATCAGCCCCAGCATTTT